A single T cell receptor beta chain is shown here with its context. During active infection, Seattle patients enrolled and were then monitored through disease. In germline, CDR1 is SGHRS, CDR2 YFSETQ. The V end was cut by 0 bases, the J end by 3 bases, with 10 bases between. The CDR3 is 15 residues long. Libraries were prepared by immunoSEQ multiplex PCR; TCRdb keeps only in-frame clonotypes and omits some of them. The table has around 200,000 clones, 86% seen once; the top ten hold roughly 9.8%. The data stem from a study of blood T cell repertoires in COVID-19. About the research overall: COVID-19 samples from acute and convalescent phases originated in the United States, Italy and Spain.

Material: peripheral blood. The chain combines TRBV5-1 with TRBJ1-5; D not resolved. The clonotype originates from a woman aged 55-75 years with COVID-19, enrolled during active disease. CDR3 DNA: TGCGCCAGCAGCTTGGACGGGGATCACAATCAGCCCCAGCATTTT. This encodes CASSLDGDHNQPQHF. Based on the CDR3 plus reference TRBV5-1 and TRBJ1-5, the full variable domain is KAGVTQTPRYLIKTRGQQVTLSCSPISGHRSVSWYQQTPGQGLQFLFEYFSETQRNKGNFPGRFSGRQFSNSRSEMNVSTLELGDSALYLCASSLDGDHNQPQHFGDGTRLSIL.